This T cell receptor beta chain stems from a study of neurological immune-mediated disorders. Broader study findings: No CDR3 amino acid sequences recurred among expanded clones across subjects, suggesting private repertoires in all groups.

Many counts were recorded for this clonotype. The target antigen is unknown. The authors made cDNA by 5'RACE with 10-nucleotide random UMIs. TCRdb passed the 5' RACE reads through MiXCR, listing each CDR3 protein once. The sample lists 30,000 to 45,000 distinct CDR3 sequences, around a tenth occurring once. CD4+ or CD8+ T cells at a count of 950,000 to 1,000,000 served as input for the sorted libraries. Trimming pared 2 bases from V and 2 bases from J, leaving 6 bases between. The CDR3 runs 13 residues. Germline CDR1 and CDR2: MNHEY and SVGAGI. Sequenced input: CD4+ T cells from blood. This sequence was found in a woman aged 25 to 39 with HTLV-1-associated myelopathy (HAM/TSP). The chain couples TRBV6-5 to TRBJ1-2; D is undetermined. This CDR3 is CASSYGQNYGYTF. The CDR3 bases are TGTGCCAGCAGTTACGGGCAGAACTATGGCTACACCTTC.